These 10 T cell receptor beta chains were sequenced from one sample in a study of cytomegalovirus exposure and HLA in healthy donors. PCR was performed using 60 Vbeta and 13 Jbeta primers. Method: immunoSEQ multiplex PCR; TCRdb's copy keeps in-frame clones and lacks some. The sample holds approximately 100,000 clones; approximately 75% are singletons and the top ten take 1.5% to 2%. The sample was PBMCs. All receptors come from a woman aged 35 to 49 in good health and CMV-seronegative.

The gene calls are TRBV13 and TRBJ2-5; TRBD1 might be the D (6 bases). CDR1 and CDR2 (germline): PRHDT, FYEKMQ (reference sequence). The CDR3 covers 17 residues. V was trimmed by 0 bases and J by 2 bases, leaving 16 bases between them. CDR3 nucleotide sequence: TGTGCCAGCAGCTTAGGACACAGGGTGAAATGGCAAGAGACCCAGTACTTC. Translated: CASSLGHRVKWQETQYF.

The chain combines TRBV5-1 with TRBJ1-5; D is unresolved. The CDR3 sequence is 15 residues long. The V end was cut by 4 bases, the J end by 3 bases, with 14 bases between. Germline CDR1 reads SGHRS; CDR2 reads YFSETQ. The CDR3 here is CASSPVDSYNQPQHF. CDR3 nucleotides: TGCGCCAGCAGCCCGGTGGACTCCTACAATCAGCCCCAGCATTTT. Supplemented by reference TRBV5-1 and TRBJ1-5, the full variable domain reads KAGVTQTPRYLIKTRGQQVTLSCSPISGHRSVSWYQQTPGQGLQFLFEYFSETQRNKGNFPGRFSGRQFSNSRSEMNVSTLELGDSALYLCASSPVDSYNQPQHFGDGTRLSIL.

The J gene is TRBJ2-3, the V gene TRBV19; 7 bases match TRBD1. The trim removed 4 bases at V and 5 bases at J, leaving 6 bases unmatched. The CDR3 totals 14 residues. Germline V lookup: CDR1 LNHDA, CDR2 SQIVND (reference sequence). This CDR3 is CASSTDRAVDTQYF. The DNA for the CDR3 is TGTGCCAGTAGTACCGACAGGGCCGTAGATACGCAGTATTTT.

In nucleotides, the CDR3 is TGTGCCAGCAGCGCACTAGCTTCCACAGATACGCAGTATTTT. It translates to CASSALASTDTQYF. The chain links TRBV7-6 to TRBJ2-3; possible D gene TRBD2, 6 bases. The CDR3 contains 14 residues. The V gene's germline CDR1 is SGHVS and CDR2 FNYEAQ. The V and J ends lost 5 bases and 2 bases respectively, with 11 bases between them. The entire variable domain, with the rest obtained from reference TRBV7-6 and TRBJ2-3, is as follows: GAGVSQSPRYKVTKRGQDVALRCDPISGHVSLYWYRQALGQGPEFLTYFNYEAQQDKSGLPNDRFSAERPEGSISTLTIQRTEQRDSAMYRCASSALASTDTQYFGPGTRLTVL.

The chain is built from TRBV28 and TRBJ2-7; 8 bases agree with TRBD2. Germline CDR1 and CDR2: MDHEN and SYDVKM. V was pared by 2 bases and J by 1 base, with 4 bases of the junction left unmatched. This CDR3 spans 15 amino acids. Here the CDR3 DNA reads TGTGCCAGCAGTTTAGTGCGGGGGGAGTCCTACGAGCAGTACTTC. Translated, it gives CASSLVRGESYEQYF.

This rearrangement joins TRBV21-1 to TRBJ1-1; TRBD1 is the table's D call and was not checked against the DNA. TRBV21-1 is designated a pseudogene. The CDR3 has 17 amino acids. CDR3 DNA: TGTGCCAGCAGCAAAGGGGCAGAACACCCTTCGAACACTGAAGCTTTCTTT. Encoded protein: CASSKGAEHPSNTEAFF.

This clone was counted only a few times. The V call is TRBV14, the J call TRBJ1-4; 9 bases are shared with TRBD1. CDR1 and CDR2 (germline): SGHDN, FVKESK. The CDR3 has 15 residues. With 4 bases clipped from V and 8 bases from J, the junction kept 8 bases outside the gene matches. The CDR3 sequence: CASSLAGTGLEKLFF. Here the CDR3 DNA reads TGTGCCAGCAGCCTCGCCGGGACAGGGTTAGAAAAACTGTTTTTT.

This clone was seen just once. The chain is built from TRBV5-1 and TRBJ1-3, with 9 bases fitting TRBD1. CDR1 SGHRS and CDR2 YFSETQ come from the germline V gene. V was clipped by 4 bases and J by 2 bases; unmatched bases: 7. This CDR3 contains 16 residues. The CDR3 spells CASSTGTGKAGNTIYF. CDR3 nucleotides: TGCGCCAGCAGCACCGGGACAGGGAAGGCTGGAAACACCATATATTTT.

The gene calls are TRBV28 and TRBJ2-7; D uncertain. The CDR3 extends over 15 amino acids. Looked up from germline, CDR1 is MDHEN and CDR2 is SYDVKM. The ends were cut back, 2 bases at V and 1 base at J, with 12 bases in the middle. The CDR3 is CASSLTAFYSYEQYF. In DNA, the CDR3 is TGTGCCAGCAGTTTAACAGCCTTCTATTCCTACGAGCAGTACTTC.

The chain links TRBV19 to TRBJ2-5; 13 nucleotides match TRBD2. With 4 bases clipped from V and 3 bases from J, the junction kept 2 bases outside the gene matches. There are 15 residues in the CDR3. Per germline, CDR1 LNHDA and CDR2 SQIVND (reference sequence). The CDR3 reads CASSRGLAGEETQYF. In DNA form, the CDR3 reads TGTGCCAGTAGTAGAGGACTAGCGGGAGAAGAGACCCAGTACTTC. Complete variable domain (other parts from reference TRBV19 and TRBJ2-5): DGGITQSPKYLFRKEGQNVTLSCEQNLNHDAMYWYRQDPGQGLRLIYYSQIVNDFQKGDIAEGYSVSREKKESFPLTVTSAQKNPTAFYLCASSRGLAGEETQYFGPGTRLLVL.